A selection of T cell receptor beta chains follows, all from one sample in a study of Tregs in tolerant kidney transplant recipients. Data came from immunoSEQ multiplex PCR; TCRdb stores just in-frame clones and leaves some out. The sample carries roughly 120,000 clones, around 91% recorded once. Sequenced input: CD4+ T cells from blood. The receptors stem from a human donor in good health. Both conserved end residues are part of each CDR3. The order of the fields is J gene, V gene, D gene, clone size, CDR3 protein, CDR3 DNA. D genes are given only for firm matches. Expanded clones get a size class; other rows say once, few or many, or leave the size out.

>TRBJ2-7|TRBV20-1|.|.
CSAYRDEQYF
TGCAGTGCTTACAGGGACGAGCAGTACTTC
>TRBJ2-2|TRBV5-4|TRBD2|.
CASSPGLAGTGELFF
TGTGCCAGCAGCCCAGGACTAGCGGGGACCGGGGAGCTGTTTTTT
>TRBJ1-1|TRBV6-6|.|.
CATGRSTEAFF
TGTGCCACCGGGAGGAGCACTGAAGCTTTCTTT
>TRBJ1-5|TRBV10-1|.|.
CASSEGVGQPQHF
TGCGCCAGCAGTGAGGGGGTCGGTCAGCCCCAGCATTTT
>TRBJ1-1|TRBV19|TRBD1|.
CASSAYRGMSRLRTEAFF
TGTGCCAGTAGTGCTTACAGGGGAATGTCGAGGTTGCGCACTGAAGCTTTCTTT
>TRBJ1-2|TRBV5-1|.|.
CASSFVEGAKGYTF
TGCGCCAGCAGCTTCGTGGAAGGGGCCAAGGGCTACACCTTC
>TRBJ1-1|TRBV19|.|.
CASRYGVDLQAAEAFF
TGTGCCAGTAGATATGGGGTTGACCTTCAGGCGGCTGAAGCTTTCTTT
>TRBJ2-1|TRBV27|.|once
CASIRRGSGNEQFF
TGTGCCAGCATTCGGAGGGGCTCGGGGAATGAGCAGTTCTTC
>TRBJ1-3|TRBV5-1|.|.
CASSGRGDGNTIYF
TGCGCCAGCAGCGGCAGGGGAGATGGAAACACCATATATTTT
>TRBJ2-7|TRBV5-1|.|.
CASSLGLDEQYF
TGCGCCAGCAGTTTAGGCCTTGACGAGCAGTACTTC
>TRBJ1-4|TRBV6-6|.|.
CASSYEQSNEKLFF
TGTGCCAGCAGTTACGAACAGAGTAATGAAAAACTGTTTTTT
>TRBJ2-5|TRBV9|.|.
CASSVEPSAETQYF
TGTGCCAGCAGCGTAGAACCTAGCGCGGAGACCCAGTACTTC
>TRBJ2-3|TRBV5-1|.|.
CASSLGYGGNTDTQYF
TGCGCCAGCAGCTTGGGTTATGGCGGAAACACAGATACGCAGTATTTT
>TRBJ1-2|TRBV28|.|.
CASSYRDGYTF
TGTGCCAGCAGTTACAGGGATGGCTACACCTTC
>TRBJ2-1|TRBV18|TRBD2|.
CASSPGTSGIYSYNEQFF
TGTGCCAGCTCACCTGGGACTAGCGGGATATACTCCTACAATGAGCAGTTCTTC
>TRBJ1-6|TRBV6-5|.|.
CASRYAANSPLHF
TGTGCCAGCAGGTACGCCGCAAATTCACCCCTCCACTTT
>TRBJ2-2|TRBV7-2|TRBD2|.
CASTRRGPLAGGTGELFF
TGTGCCAGCACCCGAAGGGGGCCACTAGCGGGAGGCACCGGGGAGCTGTTTTTT
>TRBJ2-3|TRBV25-1|TRBD2|.
CASSEERLAGGLDTQYF
TGTGCCAGCAGTGAAGAAAGGCTAGCGGGAGGGCTCGATACGCAGTATTTT
>TRBJ2-5|TRBV7-9|TRBD1|.
CASSLARRQGETQYF
TGTGCCAGCAGCTTAGCGCGAAGACAGGGAGAGACCCAGTACTTC